This TCR beta chain was recovered during a study of T cells in Graves' hyperthyroidism and ophthalmopathy. The CDR3 regions of TCR beta were amplified from RNA transcripts. The primer set for the first-round RT-PCR of the TCR CDR3 was HTBI. TCRdb ran MiXCR on the multiplex PCR reads and lists one entry per CDR3 protein. The data contain 280,000 or so distinct CDR3 sequences, less than 30% of them singletons. The sample, blood from the first hyperthyroidism diagnosis, precedes any ophthalmopathy symptoms. This clonotype was recorded many times. Sequencing input: blood. This sequence originates from a man aged 40-49 years with Graves' hyperthyroidism that later progressed to Graves' ophthalmopathy.

CDR3 bases: TGCAGTGCTAGGATCGGTCTAGGTTCTTACGAGCAGTACTTC. Encoded protein: CSARIGLGSYEQYF. The rearrangement uses TRBV20-1 and TRBJ2-7; D gene uncertain. The V and J ends lost 3 bases and 4 bases respectively, with 16 bases between them. This CDR3 is 14 amino acids long. Per the germline V gene, CDR1 is DFQATT and CDR2 is SNEGSKA (reference sequence).